This T cell receptor (beta chain) is from a study of T cell changes during pregnancy in multiple sclerosis. Libraries were prepared by immunoSEQ multiplex PCR; TCRdb keeps only in-frame clonotypes and omits some of them. The sample consists of roughly 76,000 clones, 90% to 95% of them appearing once. Germline V CDR1 and CDR2: ENHRY, SYGVKD. V dropped 6 bases and J dropped 2 bases, with 14 bases sitting between them. CDR3 length: 15 amino acids. Here the sequenced sample was CD4+ T cells from peripheral blood mononuclear cells, taken in the second trimester of pregnancy. This receptor was taken from a female donor with multiple sclerosis, enrolled in a pregnancy study. The gene calls are TRBV10-3 and TRBJ1-5; perhaps TRBD1 as D (5 bases). The CDR3: CAISREVAGNQPQHF. The CDR3 DNA follows: TGTGCCATCAGCAGGGAAGTGGCGGGCAATCAGCCCCAGCATTTT.